The clone carrying this TCR beta chain was seen only a few times. TCRdb analysed the RT-PCR reads with MiXCR anew, one entry per CDR3 protein. The data show 650,000 to 800,000 distinct CDR3 sequences, 14% seen once. Germline values: CDR1 SGHTA, CDR2 FQGTGA. The CDR3 consists of 16 residues. V gave up 2 bases and J gave up 4 bases; unmatched junction bases: 5. Sequencing used memory CD4+ T cells from blood. The receptor was derived from a female donor in good health, serving as a healthy control. V and J are TRBV7-3 and TRBJ2-1, with 10 bases lining up with TRBD1. CDR3 sequence: CASSLQGQGTYNEQFF. As DNA, the CDR3 is TGTGCCAGCAGCTTACAGGGACAGGGGACTTACAATGAGCAGTTCTTC.